The TCR beta chain under discussion was sequenced for a study of blood T cell repertoires in COVID-19. Study information: The United States, Italy and Spain supplied acute and convalescent COVID-19 samples. T cells, B-cell-depleted T cells, or PBMCs provided the cDNA or gDNA that served as material.

Source study methods: Scientists estimated how many nucleated cells there were by amplifying reference gene primers. The table came from immunoSEQ multiplex PCR; TCRdb's copy has only in-frame clones and leaves some out. The V and J calls and clone size are taken from that table; D and trimming were inferred from the DNA. The sample comprises over 350,000 clones, 70% to 90% of which are singletons, and approximately 0.96% rests with the top ten. CDR1 and CDR2 from the germline V gene are ENHRY and SYGVKD. With 5 bases clipped from V and 5 bases from J, the junction kept 8 bases outside the gene matches. The CDR3 runs to 15 residues.

Sequenced material: PBMCs or T cells enriched from blood (not recorded which). This receptor was taken from a woman in her twenties or thirties with acute COVID-19. The J gene is TRBJ1-4, the V gene TRBV10-3; 7 nucleotides match TRBD1. CDR3 coding DNA: TGTGCCATCAGTAGGGAGACAGGGAAGAATGAAAAACTGTTTTTT. Amino acid sequence: CAISRETGKNEKLFF.